A selection of T cell receptor beta chains follows, all from one sample in a study of vaccination and CD4 T cells after COVID-19. The antigens for these receptors are not known. MiXCR was run by TCRdb on the PCR reads, yielding one entry per CDR3 protein. The sample includes about 14,000 distinct CDR3 sequences, roughly 63% of them seen just once. Sequenced sample: CD4+ T cells from blood, cultured in vitro. The receptors were sampled from a human donor who had recovered from COVID-19. CDR3s include the opening cysteine and the closing phenylalanine or tryptophan. A D gene is named only where the DNA matches it firmly. Some rows have no size entry. The others give once, few or many, or a class for an expanded clone.

D: -; size: -; J: TRBJ1-1; V: TRBV6-5; DNA: TGTGCCAGCAGTTACTCGAGGTCGCAGGCTGGAGGGACTGAAGCTTTCTTT; CDR3: CASSYSRSQAGGTEAFF
D: -; size: -; J: TRBJ1-2; V: TRBV29-1; DNA: TGCAGCGTCGGACCAGGGGACAAGGTCTATGGCTACACCTTC; CDR3: CSVGPGDKVYGYTF
D: -; size: once; J: TRBJ2-2; V: TRBV2; DNA: TGTGCCAGCAGTCTTGAGGGACGGGGGTCCGGGGAGCTGTTTTTT; CDR3: CASSLEGRGSGELFF
D: -; size: few; J: TRBJ1-2; V: TRBV20-1; DNA: TGCAGTGCTAGAGTCCCAGGGGACTATGGCTACACCTTC; CDR3: CSARVPGDYGYTF
D: TRBD1; size: few; J: TRBJ1-5; V: TRBV11-2; DNA: TGTGCCAGCAGCTGGACAGGGGGCAATCAGCCCCAGCATTTT; CDR3: CASSWTGGNQPQHF
D: TRBD2; size: few; J: TRBJ2-1; V: TRBV12-3/TRBV12-4; DNA: TGTGCCAGCAGTTGGGGACTAGCGGGAGGCAATGAGCAGTTCTTC; CDR3: CASSWGLAGGNEQFF
D: TRBD2; size: -; J: TRBJ2-7; V: TRBV27; DNA: TGTGCCAGCAGTTTATTTGCGGGAGGGCCCTACGAGCAGTACTTC; CDR3: CASSLFAGGPYEQYF
D: TRBD1; size: -; J: TRBJ2-7; V: TRBV11-3; DNA: TGTGCCAGCAGCCCACAACCGGGACAGGGTCCCTACGAGCAGTACTTC; CDR3: CASSPQPGQGPYEQYF
D: -; size: -; J: TRBJ2-7; V: TRBV3-1; DNA: TGTGCCAGCAGCCAACCCTGGGGGGGCAGGGGAGACGAGCAGTACTTC; CDR3: CASSQPWGGRGDEQYF
D: -; size: -; J: TRBJ2-2; V: TRBV6-1; DNA: TGTGCCAGCAGCTCCCGGGCAACTCGTAGCGGTTTAAACACCGGGGAGCTGTTTTTT; CDR3: CASSSRATRSGLNTGELFF
D: -; size: -; J: TRBJ1-6; V: TRBV2; DNA: TGTGCCAGCACCCTACGGGCAGGGAGGGATTCACCCCTCCACTTT; CDR3: CASTLRAGRDSPLHF
D: -; size: -; J: TRBJ2-3; V: TRBV18; DNA: TGTGCCAGCTCACCTCCAGGGTCAGATACGCAGTATTTT; CDR3: CASSPPGSDTQYF
D: -; size: -; J: TRBJ2-5; V: TRBV6-2/TRBV6-3; DNA: TGTGCCAGCAGTTACTCCCGGGTAGGAGGGGAGACCCAGTACTTC; CDR3: CASSYSRVGGETQYF
D: TRBD1; size: -; J: TRBJ2-7; V: TRBV7-2; DNA: TGTGCCAGCAGCTTAGGGGGGACAGGACGGGAGAGCTCCTACGAGCAGTACTTC; CDR3: CASSLGGTGRESSYEQYF
D: -; size: -; J: TRBJ1-5; V: TRBV27; DNA: TGTGCCAGCAGTTTATCGTGGGGGGCAAATCAGCCCCAGCATTTT; CDR3: CASSLSWGANQPQHF
D: -; size: -; J: TRBJ1-1; V: TRBV27; DNA: TGTGCCAGCAGTTTATCCGGGGACACTGAAGCTTTCTTT; CDR3: CASSLSGDTEAFF
D: -; size: -; J: TRBJ1-1; V: TRBV7-6; DNA: TGTGCCAGCAGCCCCCGGACAGATTGGGACACTGAAGCTTTCTTT; CDR3: CASSPRTDWDTEAFF
D: -; size: -; J: TRBJ1-1; V: TRBV2; DNA: TGTGCCTGTGGGACGGGTCCCGGGGACACTGAAGCTTTCTTT; CDR3: CACGTGPGDTEAFF
D: TRBD1; size: -; J: TRBJ2-3; V: TRBV25-1; DNA: TGTGCCAGCAGTTTCGGACAGGGATACACAGATACGCAGTATTTT; CDR3: CASSFGQGYTDTQYF
D: TRBD2; size: few; J: TRBJ2-7; V: TRBV12-3/TRBV12-4; DNA: TGTGCCAGCAGTCTTTCCGGGACTAGGGGTGAGCAGTACTTC; CDR3: CASSLSGTRGEQYF
D: -; size: -; J: TRBJ1-1; V: TRBV5-1; DNA: TGCGCCAGCAGCAGGGGGGATGGAAGCACTGAAGCTTTCTTT; CDR3: CASSRGDGSTEAFF
D: -; size: -; J: TRBJ2-5; V: TRBV5-1; DNA: TGCGCCAGCAGCTTGGAGGGCCTCCAAGAGACCCAGTACTTC; CDR3: CASSLEGLQETQYF
D: -; size: -; J: TRBJ1-2; V: TRBV24-1; DNA: TGTGCCACCAGTGACCCAAGACAGGCTGATAACTATGGCTACACCTTC; CDR3: CATSDPRQADNYGYTF
D: -; size: -; J: TRBJ1-1; V: TRBV20-1; DNA: TGCAGTGCTGTGCCGGGAGGCACTGAAGCTTTCTTT; CDR3: CSAVPGGTEAFF
D: -; size: few; J: TRBJ2-2; V: TRBV6-1; DNA: TGTGCCAGCAGTGTTCAGATGAACACCGGGGAGCTGTTTTTT; CDR3: CASSVQMNTGELFF
D: -; size: few; J: TRBJ1-2; V: TRBV11-2; DNA: TGTGCCAGCAGCTTAACATACGGCGATGGCTACACCTTC; CDR3: CASSLTYGDGYTF
D: TRBD2; size: -; J: TRBJ2-5; V: TRBV7-8; DNA: TGTGCCAGCAGCTCCCCCTTTAGCGGGACTCAAGAGACCCAGTACTTC; CDR3: CASSSPFSGTQETQYF
D: -; size: once; J: TRBJ2-5; V: TRBV15; DNA: TGTGCCACCAGCCCCCGGAGGGGAGAGACCCAGTACTTC; CDR3: CATSPRRGETQYF
D: -; size: -; J: TRBJ1-3; V: TRBV27; DNA: TGTGCCAGCGGGGGCGGAAACACCATATATTTT; CDR3: CASGGGNTIYF
D: -; size: few; J: TRBJ1-6; V: TRBV25-1; DNA: TGTGCCAGCACTCAGGGGTTAGCGAATTCACCCCTCCACTTT; CDR3: CASTQGLANSPLHF
D: -; size: -; J: TRBJ1-2; V: TRBV20-1; DNA: TGCAGTGCCGACGGACAATATGGCTACACCTTC; CDR3: CSADGQYGYTF